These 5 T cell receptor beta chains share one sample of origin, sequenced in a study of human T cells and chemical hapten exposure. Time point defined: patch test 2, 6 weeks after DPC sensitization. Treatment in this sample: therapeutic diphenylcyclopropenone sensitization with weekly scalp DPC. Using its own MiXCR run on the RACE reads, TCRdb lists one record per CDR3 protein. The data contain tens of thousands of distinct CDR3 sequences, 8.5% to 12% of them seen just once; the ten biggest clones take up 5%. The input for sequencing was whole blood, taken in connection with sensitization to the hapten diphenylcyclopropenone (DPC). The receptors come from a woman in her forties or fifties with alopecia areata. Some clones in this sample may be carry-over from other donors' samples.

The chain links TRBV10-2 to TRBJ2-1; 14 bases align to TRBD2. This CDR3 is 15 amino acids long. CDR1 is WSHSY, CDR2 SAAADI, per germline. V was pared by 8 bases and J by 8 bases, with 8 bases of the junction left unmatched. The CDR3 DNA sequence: TGCGCCAGCCTATTGGGACTAGCGGGAGTGTATGAGCAGTTCTTC. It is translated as CASLLGLAGVYEQFF.

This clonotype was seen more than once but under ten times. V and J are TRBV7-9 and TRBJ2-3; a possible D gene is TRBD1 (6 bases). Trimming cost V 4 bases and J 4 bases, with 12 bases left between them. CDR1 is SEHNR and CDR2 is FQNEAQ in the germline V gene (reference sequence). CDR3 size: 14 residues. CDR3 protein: CASSSQTGADTQYF. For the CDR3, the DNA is TGTGCCAGCAGCTCTCAGACAGGCGCAGATACGCAGTATTTT.

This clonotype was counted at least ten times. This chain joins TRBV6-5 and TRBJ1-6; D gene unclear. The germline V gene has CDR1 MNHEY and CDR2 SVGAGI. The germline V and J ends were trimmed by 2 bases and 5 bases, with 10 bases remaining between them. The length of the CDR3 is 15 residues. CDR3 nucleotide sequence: TGTGCCAGCAGTTACGGGTCAGGCAATAATTCACCCCTCCACTTT. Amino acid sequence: CASSYGSGNNSPLHF.

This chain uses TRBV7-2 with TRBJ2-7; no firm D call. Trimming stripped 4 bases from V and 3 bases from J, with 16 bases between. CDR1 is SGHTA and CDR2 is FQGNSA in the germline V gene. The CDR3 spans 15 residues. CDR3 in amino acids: CASSYSDGLGYEQYF. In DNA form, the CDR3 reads TGTGCCAGCAGCTACTCCGACGGGTTAGGCTACGAGCAGTACTTC.

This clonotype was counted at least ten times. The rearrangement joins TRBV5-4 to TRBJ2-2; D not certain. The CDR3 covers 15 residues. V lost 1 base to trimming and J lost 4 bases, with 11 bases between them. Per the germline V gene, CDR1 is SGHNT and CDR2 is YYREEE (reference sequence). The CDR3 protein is CASSLQDGFTGELFF. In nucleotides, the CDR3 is TGTGCCAGCAGCTTGCAGGACGGATTCACCGGGGAGCTGTTTTTT.